This T cell receptor beta chain came from a study of blood T cell repertoires in COVID-19. This CDR3 is 16 amino acids long. Germline V gene sequence: CDR1 MNHEY, CDR2 SVGAGI. V was pared by 2 bases and J by 0 bases, with 11 bases between. TCRdb's copy holds only in-frame clones and misses some; the assay was immunoSEQ multiplex PCR. Of some 120,000 clones in the sample, 70% to 90% are singletons; the top ten hold 3.9%. This TCR was sampled from a man in his sixties with acute or convalescent COVID-19. The sample was peripheral blood. This sequence joins TRBV6-5 and TRBJ2-1, with no clear D. The CDR3 protein is CASSYTAPSSYNEQFF. The DNA for the CDR3 is TGTGCCAGCAGTTACACAGCTCCCAGCTCCTACAATGAGCAGTTCTTC.